Presented here are 9 T cell receptor beta chains from one specimen sequenced in a study of memory CD4+ T cells and cytomegalovirus serostatus (dated by TCRdb to between 2019 and 2020). Single viable CD3+CD4+CD8-CD45RO+ cells were sorted as memory CD4+ T cells on a FACSAria II. The method was the immunoSEQ multiplex PCR assay. The table comes from immuneACCESS by way of TCRdb, which keeps in-frame sequences with V and J called. Part of the clones is missing from these tables; in studies checked, under half for an unresolved V gene and the rest for unknown reasons. The sample has under 55,000 clones on record, around four fifths of them singletons. The biggest ten clones account for just under 2% of the sample. The sequenced material came from memory CD4+ T cells from blood. The receptor source for this set is an adult in good health and CMV-seropositive.

V gene TRBV5-4 combines with J gene TRBJ2-7, with 10 nucleotides matching TRBD2. In germline, CDR1 is SGHNT, CDR2 YYREEE (reference sequence). CDR3 size: 14 residues. V dropped 4 bases and J dropped 5; count of bases not matched to a gene: 6. The CDR3 DNA sequence: TGTGCCAGCAGCCTATCCGGGACTAGCGACGAGCAGTACTTC. This sequence encodes CASSLSGTSDEQYF.

This chain links TRBV18 with TRBJ2-7; D not certain. Per germline, CDR1 KGHSH and CDR2 LQKENI. The CDR3 extends over 12 amino acids. V lost 3 bases, J lost 7 bases, and 10 bases lay in between. The CDR3 sequence is CASSPTRGEQYF. The CDR3 bases are TGTGCCAGCTCACCCACCCGAGGTGAGCAGTACTTC.

A single count supports this clone. The chain is built from TRBV7-9 and TRBJ2-5, with TRBD2 identical over 14 bases. Germline assignment: CDR1 SEHNR and CDR2 FQNEAQ (reference sequence). The CDR3 length is 17 residues. Trimming removed 8 bases from V and 5 bases from J; junction bases left unmatched: 13. The CDR3 spells CASAPGLAGASVETQYF. DNA for the CDR3: TGTGCCAGCGCCCCGGGACTAGCGGGGGCCTCAGTGGAGACCCAGTACTTC.

The rearrangement links TRBV7-2 to TRBJ2-1; no clear D gene. This CDR3 is built from 13 residues. The germline V gene encodes CDR1 SGHTA and CDR2 FQGNSA. The V end lost 1 base, the J end lost 0 bases, and 1 base lay between the germline ends. CDR3 loop: CASSLVSYNEQFF. CDR3 DNA: TGTGCCAGCAGCTTAGTCTCCTACAATGAGCAGTTCTTC.

The rearrangement joins TRBV7-6 to TRBJ1-4; D possibly corresponds to TRBD1 (6 bases). V was clipped by 1 base and J by 7 bases, with 10 bases between them. CDR1 is SGHVS, CDR2 FNYEAQ, per germline. The CDR3 totals 14 residues. The CDR3 nucleotides are TGTGCCAGCAGCTTAGTAGGGGGGGGTGAAAAACTGTTTTTT. Translating gives CASSLVGGGEKLFF.

The rearrangement links TRBV4-2 to TRBJ2-2; D call uncertain. Germline CDR1 LGHNA, CDR2 YNFKEQ. The ends were cut back, 4 bases at V and 6 bases at J, with 12 bases in the middle. The CDR3 is 14 residues long. CDR3 in amino acids: CASSPPGIPGELFF. DNA of the CDR3: TGTGCCAGCAGCCCCCCAGGCATCCCCGGGGAGCTGTTTTTT.

This rearrangement joins TRBV6-5 to TRBJ2-1; D tentatively reads TRBD1 or TRBD2 (5 bases each). Trimming stripped 0 bases from V and 1 base from J, with 10 bases between. Germline lookup yields CDR1 MNHEY and CDR2 SVGAGI. The CDR3 contains 16 residues. The CDR3 sequence: CASSYSGVRSYNEQFF. The DNA of the CDR3 is TGTGCCAGCAGTTACTCGGGGGTGAGGTCCTACAATGAGCAGTTCTTC.

The genes are TRBV2 and TRBJ2-7, with 8 bases identical to TRBD1. The J segment lost 4 bases and the V segment lost 1 base, leaving 9 bases of the junction unmatched. Germline loops: CDR1 SNHLY, CDR2 FYNNEI. The CDR3 sequence is 16 residues long. The CDR3 DNA is TGTGCCAGCAGTGAAGATCGAGGGACAGGTCGTTACGAGCAGTACTTC. Translation: CASSEDRGTGRYEQYF.

The genes are TRBV6-6 and TRBJ2-2; 8 positions match TRBD1. This CDR3 has 14 residues. The ends lost 6 bases at V and 5 bases at J; junction bases unmatched: 5. Germline V gene sequence: CDR1 MNHNY, CDR2 SVGAGI (reference sequence). The CDR3 nucleotides read TGTGCCAGCAGGGGACAGGAGTTTACCGGGGAGCTGTTTTTT. It codes for CASRGQEFTGELFF.